These 31 T cell receptor beta chains were sequenced from one sample in a study of T cell responses to AZD1222 COVID-19 vaccine. Here immunoSEQ multiplex PCR was the method, and the copy in TCRdb shows in-frame clones only, minus some. The table records around 130,000 clones, just over 85% of them present only once. Sequencing used peripheral blood, obtained on day 0 of AZD1222 vaccination. The source is an adult in good health.

V usage is TRBV7-9 and J usage is TRBJ2-5, with D unresolved. The CDR3 consists of 15 residues. V lost 4 bases to trimming and J lost 1 base, with 13 bases between them. Germline V CDR1 and CDR2: SEHNR, FQNEAQ (reference sequence). CDR3 protein: CASSSRRVLQETQYF. The CDR3 DNA is TGTGCCAGCAGCTCCCGCCGGGTACTCCAAGAGACCCAGTACTTC.

The CDR3: CASSQAAHEQYF. DNA for the CDR3: TGTGCCAGCAGTCAGGCCGCCCACGAGCAGTACTTC. The gene calls are TRBV6-5 and TRBJ2-7; unclear D gene. The V end lost 5 bases, the J end lost 5 bases, and 10 bases lay between the germline ends. Germline CDR1 is MNHEY and CDR2 is SVGAGI. The CDR3 spans 12 residues.

The chain couples TRBV5-4 to TRBJ2-3; 12 positions match TRBD2. Germline assignment: CDR1 SGHNT and CDR2 YYREEE (reference sequence). Losses at the gene ends were 4 bases for V and 1 base for J; bases not matched to a gene: 4. The CDR3 has 16 amino acids. The CDR3 sequence is CASSLRLAGGTDTQYF. CDR3 bases: TGTGCCAGCAGCCTAAGACTAGCGGGGGGCACAGATACGCAGTATTTT. Supplemented by reference TRBV5-4 and TRBJ2-3, the full variable domain reads ETGVTQSPTHLIKTRGQQVTLRCSSQSGHNTVSWYQQALGQGPQFIFQYYREEENGRGNFPPRFSGLQFPNYSSELNVNALELDDSALYLCASSLRLAGGTDTQYFGPGTRLTVL.

The gene calls are TRBV7-9 and TRBJ1-6; unclear D gene. Trimming stripped 1 base from V and 7 bases from J, with 5 bases between. The CDR3 runs to 13 residues. In germline, CDR1 is SEHNR, CDR2 FQNEAQ (reference sequence). CDR3 nucleotides: TGTGCCAGCAGCTTAGTACGGAATTCACCCCTCCACTTT. Its translation: CASSLVRNSPLHF. The full variable domain, completed using reference TRBV7-9 and TRBJ1-6, is DTGVSQNPRHKITKRGQNVTFRCDPISEHNRLYWYRQTLGQGPEFLTYFQNEAQLEKSRLLSDRFSAERPKGSFSTLEIQRTEQGDSAMYLCASSLVRNSPLHFGNGTRLTVT.

V usage is TRBV29-1 and J usage is TRBJ2-1, with D hard to call. Trimming pared 5 bases from V and 4 bases from J, leaving 12 bases between. Germline V gives CDR1 SQVTM, CDR2 ANQGSEA. This CDR3 contains 13 residues. The CDR3 sequence: CSVPTQAYNEQFF. CDR3 coding DNA: TGCAGCGTTCCTACCCAGGCGTACAATGAGCAGTTCTTC.

This chain connects TRBV14 to TRBJ1-1; TRBD1 matches at 10 bases. The CDR3 has 16 amino acids. From germline, CDR1 is SGHDN and CDR2 FVKESK. The junction had 3 bases not matched to a gene; V was cut back by 2 bases and J by 0 bases. CDR3 DNA: TGTGCCAGCAGCCAATTGACAGGGGGCCTGAACACTGAAGCTTTCTTT. Residues: CASSQLTGGLNTEAFF.

The chain carries TRBV5-1 and TRBJ2-1; the D is unclear. The CDR3 covers 12 residues. From germline, CDR1 is SGHRS and CDR2 YFSETQ. V was cut by 2 bases and J by 10 bases, with 10 bases left in between. This chain's CDR3 is CASSFGSSEQFF. In DNA, the CDR3 is TGCGCCAGCAGCTTCGGATCTTCCGAGCAGTTCTTC.

The V gene is TRBV11-2, the J gene TRBJ1-4; D is ambiguous. The CDR3 loop spans 13 amino acids. Looked up from germline, CDR1 is SGHAT and CDR2 is FQNNGV. V lost 3 bases to trimming and J lost 6 bases, with 8 bases between them. The CDR3 region has the DNA TGTGCCAGCAGCTTTAGCCAGGATGAAAAACTGTTTTTT. This translates into CASSFSQDEKLFF.

The chain couples TRBV2 to TRBJ2-3, with 9 bases identical to TRBD2. This CDR3 has 15 residues. After removal of 8 bases from V and 2 bases from J, the junction contained 8 bases not matched to a gene. Germline values: CDR1 SNHLY, CDR2 FYNNEI. CDR3 DNA: TGTGCCAGCCGACATCTAGCGGGGCCCACAGATACGCAGTATTTT. It encodes CASRHLAGPTDTQYF.

This clone has just one count. The chain is built from TRBV4-1 and TRBJ1-6, with D tentatively TRBD1 (5 bases). From germline, CDR1 is MGHRA and CDR2 YSYEKL. The V gene lost 0 bases and the J gene lost 9 bases, with 12 bases spanning the gap. The CDR3 consists of 15 residues. CDR3 in DNA: TGCGCCAGCAGCCAAGAGGGGGTTTTTACTTCACCCCTCCACTTT. Amino acid sequence: CASSQEGVFTSPLHF.

CDR3 bases: TGTGCCACCAGCAGAGTTTACGGCTTGAACACTGAAGCTTTCTTT. Encoded protein: CATSRVYGLNTEAFF. The chain joins TRBV15 to TRBJ1-1; D uncertain. CDR1 is LNHNV, CDR2 YYDKDF, per germline (reference sequence). V lost 1 base to trimming and J lost 0 bases, with 9 bases between them. The CDR3 runs 15 residues.

The chain uses TRBV9 and TRBJ2-7; weak D call: TRBD1 (5 bases). The germline V and J ends were trimmed by 0 bases and 5 bases, with 9 bases remaining between them. In germline, CDR1 is SGDLS, CDR2 YYNGEE. The CDR3 spans 13 residues. The CDR3 loop is CASSVGSGHEQYF. In nucleotides, the CDR3 is TGTGCCAGCAGCGTAGGTTCAGGGCACGAGCAGTACTTC.

V gene TRBV28 combines with J gene TRBJ2-3, with D tentatively TRBD2 (6 bases). V was shortened by 3 bases and J by 4 bases, with 11 bases between the two germline ends. In germline, CDR1 is MDHEN, CDR2 SYDVKM. This CDR3 is 14 amino acids long. Here the CDR3 reads CASSFGGPSDTQYF. DNA for the CDR3: TGTGCCAGCAGTTTTGGAGGGCCCTCAGATACGCAGTATTTT.

The chain is built from TRBV2 and TRBJ2-1; D gene ambiguous. Germline values: CDR1 SNHLY, CDR2 FYNNEI. This CDR3 contains 13 residues. Trimming cost V 8 bases and J 5 bases, with 13 bases left between them. CDR3 sequence reads: CASLGEGNNEQFF. The DNA of the CDR3 is TGTGCCAGCCTCGGTGAAGGAAACAATGAGCAGTTCTTC.

The V gene is TRBV18, the J gene TRBJ1-5; D unclear. Per the germline V gene, CDR1 is KGHSH and CDR2 is LQKENI. CDR3 length: 14 amino acids. V lost 0 bases and J 6 bases, leaving 9 bases between the germline ends. The CDR3 DNA follows: TGTGCCAGCTCACCACCAGGGCTCAGTCAGCCCCAGCATTTT. It encodes CASSPPGLSQPQHF.

The gene calls are TRBV19 and TRBJ2-2, with TRBD1 as a possible D gene (6 bases). The CDR3 runs 18 residues. V gave up 1 base and J gave up 4 bases, with 19 bases separating them. CDR1 LNHDA and CDR2 SQIVND come from the germline V gene (reference sequence). The CDR3 loop is CASSIGFFRTVATGELFF. CDR3 sequence (DNA): TGTGCCAGTAGTATAGGCTTCTTCCGGACAGTGGCCACCGGGGAGCTGTTTTTT.

The chain carries TRBV6-5 and TRBJ1-1, with D uncertain. The CDR3 covers 13 residues. Trimming removed 8 bases at V and 3 bases at J, with 13 bases between. The germline V gene encodes CDR1 MNHEY and CDR2 SVGAGI. The DNA for the CDR3 is TGTGCCAGCTTAGAGGGAAGGTACACTGAAGCTTTCTTT. Amino acid sequence: CASLEGRYTEAFF.

V usage is TRBV7-2 and J usage is TRBJ2-3, with 9 bases that match TRBD2. Germline V gives CDR1 SGHTA, CDR2 FQGNSA. This CDR3 is 15 amino acids long. Trimming removed 1 base from V and 8 bases from J; junction bases left unmatched: 7. The DNA for the CDR3 is TGTGCCAGCAGCTTAGTGGGTGCGGGGGGGACTACGCAGTATTTT. It is translated as CASSLVGAGGTTQYF.

The gene calls are TRBV4-3 and TRBJ1-2; no clear D gene. V lost 0 bases and J lost 10, with 12 bases in between. Germline CDR1 reads LGHNA; CDR2 reads YSLEER. CDR3 length: 13 amino acids. The CDR3 here is CASSQDLAQNYTF. In nucleotides, the CDR3 is TGCGCCAGCAGCCAAGACTTAGCCCAGAACTACACCTTC.

The genes are TRBV2 and TRBJ1-1, with a tentative D call TRBD1 (5 bases). V was pared by 6 bases and J by 0 bases, with 11 bases between. This CDR3 has 14 amino acids. Looked up from germline, CDR1 is SNHLY and CDR2 is FYNNEI. The CDR3 sequence is CASRTGHLNTEAFF. The CDR3 nucleotides read TGTGCCAGCAGGACCGGACACTTGAACACTGAAGCTTTCTTT.

This clone occurred a few times. The V and J genes are TRBV5-1 and TRBJ2-5; D is unresolved. Germline V gene data show CDR1 as SGHRS and CDR2 as YFSETQ. The CDR3 consists of 14 residues. V lost 1 base, J lost 3 bases, and 10 bases lay in between. CDR3 region: CASSLWSEEETQYF. Here the CDR3 DNA reads TGCGCCAGCAGCTTGTGGTCGGAAGAAGAGACCCAGTACTTC.

Written as DNA, the CDR3 is TGTGCCAGCAGTTACGGGACAGGGGGGAGTCAGCCCCAGCATTTT. Protein sequence: CASSYGTGGSQPQHF. This chain connects TRBV6-5 to TRBJ1-5; 11 nucleotides agree with TRBD1. Germline trimming cut 2 bases from V and 6 bases from J; bases unmatched to any gene: 3. The CDR3 contains 15 residues. Germline CDR1 reads MNHEY; CDR2 reads SVGAGI.

This clone was seen only once. The V call is TRBV7-9, the J call TRBJ2-7; 9 positions match TRBD1. Germline-derived CDR1 and CDR2 are SEHNR and FQNEAQ (reference sequence). The CDR3 extends over 14 amino acids. V was pared by 5 bases and J by 2 bases, with 4 bases of the junction left unmatched. CDR3 DNA sequence: TGTGCCAGCAGCGACACAGGGGGCCCCTACGAGCAGTACTTC. Translated, it gives CASSDTGGPYEQYF.

Comment on this clone: Other DNA sequences within the sample encode an identical CDR3. This sequence joins TRBV18 and TRBJ1-2; TRBD1 matches at 9 bases. CDR3 length: 15 residues. V dropped 3 bases and J dropped 2; count of bases not matched to a gene: 4. Per the germline V gene, CDR1 is KGHSH and CDR2 is LQKENI. The CDR3 region has the DNA TGTGCCAGCTCACCCAGTGGACAGGGGAACTATGGCTACACCTTC. Translation: CASSPSGQGNYGYTF. Full variable domain (missing parts from reference TRBV18 and TRBJ1-2): NAGVMQNPRHLVRRRGQEARLRCSPMKGHSHVYWYRQLPEEGLKFMVYLQKENIIDESGMPKERFSAEFPKEGPSILRIQQVVRGDSAAYFCASSPSGQGNYGYTFGSGTRLTVV.

This clone was recorded only once. The V and J genes are TRBV7-8 and TRBJ2-2; TRBD2 might be the D (6 bases). The V gene's germline CDR1 is SGHVS and CDR2 FQNEAQ. V was shortened by 2 bases and J by 1 base, with 8 bases between the two germline ends. The CDR3 spans 15 residues. CDR3 nucleotides: TGTGCCAGCAGCTTACCAGCGGGGAACACCGGGGAGCTGTTTTTT. Translated, it gives CASSLPAGNTGELFF.

CDR3 loop: CASSDRDRGNEQYF. CDR3 bases: TGTGCCAGCAGCGACCGGGACAGGGGCAACGAGCAGTACTTC. The rearrangement links TRBV11-3 to TRBJ2-7, with 10 bases that match TRBD1. CDR1 is SGHNT, CDR2 YENEEA, per germline. This CDR3 has 14 amino acids. With 5 bases clipped from V and 5 bases from J, the junction kept 6 bases outside the gene matches.

The chain uses TRBV6-5 and TRBJ2-7; TRBD1 matches at 10 bases. The CDR3 is 13 amino acids. The J segment lost 6 bases and the V segment lost 9 bases, leaving 8 bases of the junction unmatched. Per the germline V gene, CDR1 is MNHEY and CDR2 is SVGAGI. In DNA form, the CDR3 reads TGTGCCAGTTGGGGACAGGGGCTTGGCGAGCAGTACTTC. Protein sequence: CASWGQGLGEQYF.

The chain is built from TRBV18 and TRBJ2-1; D gene ambiguous. Trimming took 6 bases from V and 8 from J, leaving 20 bases between them. The CDR3 contains 15 residues. Germline loops: CDR1 KGHSH, CDR2 LQKENI. The CDR3: CASSQEPSSSDEQFF. DNA of the CDR3: TGTGCCAGCTCTCAAGAACCGTCTTCGTCGGATGAGCAGTTCTTC.

The gene calls are TRBV6-6 and TRBJ1-6; no reliable D call. The CDR3 is 12 residues long. The V end was cut by 10 bases, the J end by 5 bases, with 9 bases between. Germline V CDR1 and CDR2: MNHNY, SVGAGI (reference sequence). CDR3 amino acids: CATQENNSPLHF. The CDR3, as DNA: TGTGCCACACAAGAAAATAATTCACCCCTCCACTTT.

The genes are TRBV7-2 and TRBJ1-5; weak D call: TRBD1 (6 bases). CDR3 length equals 15 residues. The ends were cut back, 5 bases at V and 5 bases at J, with 16 bases in the middle. Looked up from germline, CDR1 is SGHTA and CDR2 is FQGNSA. The CDR3 here is CASSIPTGPDQPQHF. CDR3 in DNA: TGTGCCAGCAGCATACCTACAGGGCCGGATCAGCCCCAGCATTTT.

V is TRBV10-3 and J is TRBJ1-2; TRBD1 agrees at 8 bases. V lost 8 bases, J lost 8 bases, and 7 bases stayed unmatched. In germline, CDR1 is ENHRY, CDR2 SYGVKD. The CDR3 extends over 12 amino acids. In DNA form, the CDR3 reads TGTGCCATCCGTCCAGGGGGCGAGGGCTACACCTTC. Protein sequence: CAIRPGGEGYTF.